This T cell receptor beta chain appears in the sequencing data of a study of CD8 T cells in ankylosing spondylitis. Study-wide results and caveats: What seemed typical of ankylosing spondylitis blood was a TCR beta motif built from about 8 highly homologous variants. Past research had described some motif variants in reactive arthritis synovial fluid and blood. Researchers report that disease-linked clones proved CD8+ and relatively rare in peripheral blood. Disease-associated clones were reportedly significantly overrepresented in matched ankylosing spondylitis synovial fluid.

This CDR3 is built from 12 residues. The germline V gene has CDR1 DFQATT and CDR2 SNEGSKA (reference sequence). Trimming removed 7 bases at V and 16 bases at J, with 23 bases between. Via MiXCR, TCRdb re-called the 5' RACE reads, giving one row per CDR3 protein. The repertoire holds 750,000 to 850,000 distinct CDR3 sequences, with about an eighth as singletons. This clonotype was seen many times. Antigen specificity is unknown. The chain uses TRBV20-1 and TRBJ2-1; no definite D call. The source of this sequence is a male donor with ankylosing spondylitis. What was sequenced was blood, either unsorted or a sorted T cell fraction (not recorded which). The DNA for the CDR3 is TGCAGTGGAAAAGGTCGTTGGCTCCGAACCTTCTTC. It is translated as CSGKGRWLRTFF.